The rows below give T cell receptor beta chains drawn from one sample of a study of blood T cell repertoires in COVID-19. Profiling relied on immunoSEQ multiplex PCR, and the TCRdb table lists in-frame clones only, not all of them. The data hold 210,000 or so clones, with about 90% observed a single time. The sample consisted of peripheral blood. These receptors were collected from a man between 18 and 29 years old with active or convalescent COVID-19. The CDR3 runs from the conserved cysteine through the conserved F or W. A D gene is named only where the DNA matches it firmly. Rows may omit the clone size; those that give it use once, few, many or a size class.

>TRBJ2-1|NA|TRBD1|TRBV19
TGTTTAGAGGGGGCCAGATACGACTCCTACAATGAGCAGTTCTTC
CLEGARYDSYNEQFF
>TRBJ1-2|NA|NA|TRBV28
TGTGCCAGCAGTTATATTGACAGGTACTATGGCTACACCTTC
CASSYIDRYYGYTF
>TRBJ2-1|NA|TRBD2|TRBV3-1/TRBV3-2
TGTGCCAGCAGCCATGACGGGGGGACCTACAATGAGCAGTTCTTC
CASSHDGGTYNEQFF
>TRBJ1-1|NA|NA|TRBV6-4
TGTGCCAGCCGTCAGGGGTCCTTGAACACTGAAGCTTTCTTT
CASRQGSLNTEAFF
>TRBJ2-1|NA|NA|TRBV30
TGTGCCTGGAGTGAGGGGGTTTCCTACAATGAGCAGTTCTTC
CAWSEGVSYNEQFF
>TRBJ2-7|once|TRBD2|TRBV6-1
TGTGCCAGCAGTGAAGTAGCGGGAGGCGAGCAGTACTTC
CASSEVAGGEQYF
>TRBJ2-1|NA|NA|TRBV5-1
TGCGCCAGCAGCCCCGGGACAATTCGAAATGAGCAGTTCTTC
CASSPGTIRNEQFF
>TRBJ2-1|NA|TRBD2|TRBV30
TGTGCCTGGACCCCGGGACTAGCGGGAGGAGGGGATGAGCAGTTCTTC
CAWTPGLAGGGDEQFF
>TRBJ2-5|NA|NA|TRBV29-1
TGCAGCGTTGAACGCGGGTTGGGAGAGACCCAGTACTTC
CSVERGLGETQYF
>TRBJ1-5|NA|NA|TRBV2
TGTGCCAGCAATTTCGGGGTTAGCAATCAGCCCCAGCATTTT
CASNFGVSNQPQHF
>TRBJ2-7|NA|TRBD1|TRBV27
TGTGCCAGCACCAAGGACAGGGGAACAACCTACGAGCAGTACTTC
CASTKDRGTTYEQYF
>TRBJ2-5|NA|NA|TRBV3-1/TRBV3-2
TGTGCCAGCAGCGAAGATTCTAGCGGGACAGGAGAGACCCAGTACTTC
CASSEDSSGTGETQYF
>TRBJ2-1|NA|TRBD1|TRBV2
TGTGCCAGCAGCACACAGGGGAGCTCCTACAATGAGCAGTTCTTC
CASSTQGSSYNEQFF
>TRBJ1-5|NA|TRBD1|TRBV5-1
TGCGCCAGCAGCCAGGACAGGGGCGATCAGCCCCAGCATTTT
CASSQDRGDQPQHF
>TRBJ1-1|once|NA|TRBV18
TGTGCCAGCTCGCCACCCCCAGGGGCTGAAGCTTTCTTT
CASSPPPGAEAFF
>TRBJ1-6|NA|TRBD1|TRBV10-2
TGCGCCAGCAATCAGGGGGCCAATTCACCCCTCCACTTT
CASNQGANSPLHF
>TRBJ1-1|NA|NA|TRBV5-1
TGCGCCAGCAGTAACCGTCCCGGGGGAAACACTGAAGCTTTCTTT
CASSNRPGGNTEAFF
>TRBJ1-2|NA|NA|TRBV5-8
TGTGCCAGCCCTAACCCAGGGGATTATGGCTACACCTTC
CASPNPGDYGYTF
>TRBJ2-1|few|TRBD2|TRBV11-2
TGTGCCAGCAGCTTAGAGCTAGCGGGAGTCGATGAGCAGTTCTTC
CASSLELAGVDEQFF
>TRBJ2-7|NA|NA|TRBV5-4
TGTGCCAGCAGCCCTGGGACTCCGAGCTCCTACGAGCAGTACTTC
CASSPGTPSSYEQYF
>TRBJ1-1|few|TRBD1|TRBV6-6
TGTGCCAGCAGTTCAACCGGACAGGGGGGTTGGGAAGCTTTCTTT
CASSSTGQGGWEAFF